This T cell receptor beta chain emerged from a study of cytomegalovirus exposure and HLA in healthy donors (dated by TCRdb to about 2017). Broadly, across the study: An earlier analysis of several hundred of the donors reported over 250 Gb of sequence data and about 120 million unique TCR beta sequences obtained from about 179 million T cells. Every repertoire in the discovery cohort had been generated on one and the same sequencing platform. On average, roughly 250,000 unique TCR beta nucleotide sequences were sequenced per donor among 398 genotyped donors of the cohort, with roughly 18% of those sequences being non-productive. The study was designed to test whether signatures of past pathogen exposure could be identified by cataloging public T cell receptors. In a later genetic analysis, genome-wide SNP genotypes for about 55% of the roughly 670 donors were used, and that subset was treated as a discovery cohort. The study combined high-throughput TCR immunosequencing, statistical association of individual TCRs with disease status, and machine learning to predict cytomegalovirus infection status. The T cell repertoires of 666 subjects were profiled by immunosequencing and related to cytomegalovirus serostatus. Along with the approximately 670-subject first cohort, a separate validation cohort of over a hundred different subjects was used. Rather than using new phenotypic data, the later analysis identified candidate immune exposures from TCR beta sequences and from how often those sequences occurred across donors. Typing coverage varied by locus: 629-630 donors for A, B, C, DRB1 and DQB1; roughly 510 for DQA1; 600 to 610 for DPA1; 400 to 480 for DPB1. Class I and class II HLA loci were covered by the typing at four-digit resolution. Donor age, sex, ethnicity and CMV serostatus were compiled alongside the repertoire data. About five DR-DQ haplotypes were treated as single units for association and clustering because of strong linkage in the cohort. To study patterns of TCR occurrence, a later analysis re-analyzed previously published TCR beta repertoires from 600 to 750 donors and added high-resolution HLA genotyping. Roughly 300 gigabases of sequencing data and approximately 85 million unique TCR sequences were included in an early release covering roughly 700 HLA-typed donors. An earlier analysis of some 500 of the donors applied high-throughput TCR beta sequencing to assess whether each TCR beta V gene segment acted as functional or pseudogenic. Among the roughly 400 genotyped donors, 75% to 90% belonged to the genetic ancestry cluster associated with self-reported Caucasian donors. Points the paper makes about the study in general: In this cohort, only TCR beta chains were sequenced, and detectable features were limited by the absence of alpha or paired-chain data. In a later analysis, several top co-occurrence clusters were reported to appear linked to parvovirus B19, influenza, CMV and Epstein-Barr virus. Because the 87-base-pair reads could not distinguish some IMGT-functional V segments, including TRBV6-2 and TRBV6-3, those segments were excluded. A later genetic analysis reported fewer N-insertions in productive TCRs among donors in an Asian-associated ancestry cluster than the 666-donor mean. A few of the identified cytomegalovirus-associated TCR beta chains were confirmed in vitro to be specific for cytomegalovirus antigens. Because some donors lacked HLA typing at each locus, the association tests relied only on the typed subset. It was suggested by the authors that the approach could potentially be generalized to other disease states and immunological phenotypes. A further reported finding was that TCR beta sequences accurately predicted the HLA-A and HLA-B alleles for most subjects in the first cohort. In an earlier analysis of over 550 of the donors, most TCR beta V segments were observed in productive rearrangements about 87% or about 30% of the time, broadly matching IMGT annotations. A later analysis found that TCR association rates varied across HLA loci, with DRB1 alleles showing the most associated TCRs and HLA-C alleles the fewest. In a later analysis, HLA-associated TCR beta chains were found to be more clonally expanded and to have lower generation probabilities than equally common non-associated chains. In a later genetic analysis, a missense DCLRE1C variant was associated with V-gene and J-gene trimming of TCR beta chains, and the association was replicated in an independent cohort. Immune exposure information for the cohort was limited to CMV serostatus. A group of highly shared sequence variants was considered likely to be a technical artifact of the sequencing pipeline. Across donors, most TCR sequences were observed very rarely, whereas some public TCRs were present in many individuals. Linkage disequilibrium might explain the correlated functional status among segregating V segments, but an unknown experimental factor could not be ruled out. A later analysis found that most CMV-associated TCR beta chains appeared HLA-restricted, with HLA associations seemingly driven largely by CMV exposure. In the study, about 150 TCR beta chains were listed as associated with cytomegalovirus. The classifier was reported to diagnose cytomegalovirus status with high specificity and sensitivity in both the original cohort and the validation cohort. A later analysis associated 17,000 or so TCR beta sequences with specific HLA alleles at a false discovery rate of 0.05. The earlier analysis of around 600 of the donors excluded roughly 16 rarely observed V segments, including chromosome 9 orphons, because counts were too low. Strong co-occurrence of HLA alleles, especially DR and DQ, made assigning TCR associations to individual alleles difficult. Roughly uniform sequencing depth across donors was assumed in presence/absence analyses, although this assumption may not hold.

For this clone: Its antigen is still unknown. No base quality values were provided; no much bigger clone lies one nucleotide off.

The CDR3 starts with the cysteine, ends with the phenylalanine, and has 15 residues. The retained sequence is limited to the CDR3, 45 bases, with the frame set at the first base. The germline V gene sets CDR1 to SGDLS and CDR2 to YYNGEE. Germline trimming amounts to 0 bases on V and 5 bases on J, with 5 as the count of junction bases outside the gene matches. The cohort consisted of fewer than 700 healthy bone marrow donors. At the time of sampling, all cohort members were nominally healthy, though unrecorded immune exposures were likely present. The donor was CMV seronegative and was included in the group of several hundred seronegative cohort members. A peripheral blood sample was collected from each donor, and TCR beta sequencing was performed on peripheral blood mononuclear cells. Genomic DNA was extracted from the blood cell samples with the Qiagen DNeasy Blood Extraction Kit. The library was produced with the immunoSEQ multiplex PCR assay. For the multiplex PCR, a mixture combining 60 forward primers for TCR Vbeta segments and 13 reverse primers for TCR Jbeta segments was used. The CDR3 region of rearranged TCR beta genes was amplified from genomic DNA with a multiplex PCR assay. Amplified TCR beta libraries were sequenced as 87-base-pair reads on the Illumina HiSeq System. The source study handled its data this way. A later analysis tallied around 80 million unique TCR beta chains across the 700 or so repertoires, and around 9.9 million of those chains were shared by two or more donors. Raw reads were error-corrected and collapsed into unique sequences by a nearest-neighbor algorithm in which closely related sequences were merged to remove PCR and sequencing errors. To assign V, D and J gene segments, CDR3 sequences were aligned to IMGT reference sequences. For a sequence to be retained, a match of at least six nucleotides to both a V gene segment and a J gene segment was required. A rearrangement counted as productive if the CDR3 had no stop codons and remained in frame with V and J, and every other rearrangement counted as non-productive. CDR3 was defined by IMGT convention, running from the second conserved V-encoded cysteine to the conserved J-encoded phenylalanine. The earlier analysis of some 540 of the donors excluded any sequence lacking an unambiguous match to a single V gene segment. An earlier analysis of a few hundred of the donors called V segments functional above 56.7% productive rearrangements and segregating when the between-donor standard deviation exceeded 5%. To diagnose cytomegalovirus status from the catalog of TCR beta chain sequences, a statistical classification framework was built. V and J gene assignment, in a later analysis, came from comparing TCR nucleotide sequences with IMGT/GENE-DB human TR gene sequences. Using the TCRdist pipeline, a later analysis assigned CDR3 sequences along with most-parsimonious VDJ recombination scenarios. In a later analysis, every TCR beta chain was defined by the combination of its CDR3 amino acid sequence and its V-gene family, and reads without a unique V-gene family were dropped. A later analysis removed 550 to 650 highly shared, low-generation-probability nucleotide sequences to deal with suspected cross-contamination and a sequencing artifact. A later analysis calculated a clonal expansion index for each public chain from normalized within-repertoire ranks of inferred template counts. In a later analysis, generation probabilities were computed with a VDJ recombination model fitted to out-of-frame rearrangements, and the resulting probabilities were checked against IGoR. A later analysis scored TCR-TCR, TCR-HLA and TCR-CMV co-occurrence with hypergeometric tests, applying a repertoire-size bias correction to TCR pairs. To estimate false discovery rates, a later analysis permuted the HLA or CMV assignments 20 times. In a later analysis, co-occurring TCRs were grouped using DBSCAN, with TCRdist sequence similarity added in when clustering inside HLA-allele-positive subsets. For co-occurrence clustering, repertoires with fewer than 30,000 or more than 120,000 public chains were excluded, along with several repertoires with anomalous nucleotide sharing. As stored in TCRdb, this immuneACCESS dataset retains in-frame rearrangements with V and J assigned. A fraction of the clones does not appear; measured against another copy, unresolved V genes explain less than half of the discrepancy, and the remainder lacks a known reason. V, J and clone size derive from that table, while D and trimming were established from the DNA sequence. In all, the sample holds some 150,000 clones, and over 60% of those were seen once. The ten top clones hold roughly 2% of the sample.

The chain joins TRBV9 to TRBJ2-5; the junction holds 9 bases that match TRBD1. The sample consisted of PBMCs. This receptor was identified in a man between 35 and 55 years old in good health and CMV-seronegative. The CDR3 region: CASSVGTGQGETQYF. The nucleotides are TGTGCCAGCAGCGTAGGGACGGGACAGGGTGAGACCCAGTACTTC.